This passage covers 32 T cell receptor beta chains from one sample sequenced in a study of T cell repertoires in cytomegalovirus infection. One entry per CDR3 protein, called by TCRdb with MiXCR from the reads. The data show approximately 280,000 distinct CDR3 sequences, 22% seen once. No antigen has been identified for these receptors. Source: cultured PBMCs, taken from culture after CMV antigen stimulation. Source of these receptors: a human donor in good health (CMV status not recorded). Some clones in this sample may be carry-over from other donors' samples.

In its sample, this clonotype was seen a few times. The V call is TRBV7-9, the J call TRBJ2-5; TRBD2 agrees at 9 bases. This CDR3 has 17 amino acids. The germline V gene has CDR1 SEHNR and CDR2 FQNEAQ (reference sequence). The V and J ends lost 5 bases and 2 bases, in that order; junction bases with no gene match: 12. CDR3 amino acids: CASSARKLAGLQETQYF. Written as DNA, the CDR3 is TGTGCCAGCAGCGCCCGAAAACTAGCGGGCTTACAAGAGACCCAGTACTTC.

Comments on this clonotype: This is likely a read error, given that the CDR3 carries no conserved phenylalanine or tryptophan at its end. The CDR3: CATSDPGLVGLDEQFL. DNA for the CDR3: TGTGCCACCAGTGACCCCGGACTAGTCGGTTTGGATGAGCAGTTCCTC. The V call is TRBV24-1, the J call TRBJ2-1; 7 bases line up with TRBD2. V dropped 4 bases and J dropped 8; count of bases not matched to a gene: 13. There are 16 residues in the CDR3. CDR1 is KGHDR, CDR2 SFDVKD, per germline.

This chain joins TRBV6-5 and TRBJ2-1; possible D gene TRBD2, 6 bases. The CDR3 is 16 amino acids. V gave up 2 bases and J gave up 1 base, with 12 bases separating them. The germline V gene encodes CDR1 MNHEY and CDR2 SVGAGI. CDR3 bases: TGTGCCAGCAGTTACGTCTGGAGCGGGTCCTACAATGAGCAGTTCTTC. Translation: CASSYVWSGSYNEQFF.

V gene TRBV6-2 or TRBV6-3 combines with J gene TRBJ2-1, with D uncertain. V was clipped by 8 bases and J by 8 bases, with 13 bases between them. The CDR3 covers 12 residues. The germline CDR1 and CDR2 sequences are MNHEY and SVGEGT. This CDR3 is CASGHQFDEQFF. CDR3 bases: TGTGCCAGCGGCCACCAATTCGATGAGCAGTTCTTC.

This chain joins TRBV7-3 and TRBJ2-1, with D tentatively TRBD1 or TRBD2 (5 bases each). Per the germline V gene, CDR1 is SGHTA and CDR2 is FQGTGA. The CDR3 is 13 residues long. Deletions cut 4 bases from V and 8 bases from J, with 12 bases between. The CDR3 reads CASSWDGLDEQFF. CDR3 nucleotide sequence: TGTGCCAGCAGCTGGGACGGCTTGGATGAGCAGTTCTTC.

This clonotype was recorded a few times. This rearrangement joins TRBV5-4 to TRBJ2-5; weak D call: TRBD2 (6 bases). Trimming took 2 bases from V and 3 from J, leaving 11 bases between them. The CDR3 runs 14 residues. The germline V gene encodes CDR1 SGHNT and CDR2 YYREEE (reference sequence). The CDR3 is CASSFGPGEETQYF. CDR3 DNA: TGTGCCAGCAGCTTCGGACCGGGAGAAGAGACCCAGTACTTC.

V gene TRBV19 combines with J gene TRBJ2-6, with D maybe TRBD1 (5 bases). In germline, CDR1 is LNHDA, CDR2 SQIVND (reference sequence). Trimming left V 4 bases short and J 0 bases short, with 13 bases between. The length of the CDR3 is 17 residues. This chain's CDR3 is CASSKHRIDSGANVLTF. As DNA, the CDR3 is TGTGCCAGTAGTAAGCACAGGATAGACTCTGGGGCCAACGTCCTGACTTTC.

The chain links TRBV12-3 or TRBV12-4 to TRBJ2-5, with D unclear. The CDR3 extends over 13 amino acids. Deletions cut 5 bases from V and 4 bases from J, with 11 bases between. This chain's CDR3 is CASSAQVVETQYF. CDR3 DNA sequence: TGTGCCAGCAGTGCTCAAGTGGTAGAGACCCAGTACTTC.

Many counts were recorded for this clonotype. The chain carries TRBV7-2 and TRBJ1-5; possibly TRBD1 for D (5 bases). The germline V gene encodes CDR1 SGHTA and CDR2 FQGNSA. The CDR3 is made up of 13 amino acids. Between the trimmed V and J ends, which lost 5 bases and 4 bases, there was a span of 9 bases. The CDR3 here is CASSRQLNQPQHF. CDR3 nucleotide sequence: TGTGCCAGCAGCCGACAGCTGAATCAGCCCCAGCATTTT.

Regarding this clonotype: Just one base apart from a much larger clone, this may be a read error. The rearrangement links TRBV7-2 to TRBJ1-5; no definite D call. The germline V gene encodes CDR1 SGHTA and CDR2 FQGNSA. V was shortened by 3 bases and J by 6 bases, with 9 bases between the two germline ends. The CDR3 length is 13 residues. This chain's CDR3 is CASSLSSGQPQHF. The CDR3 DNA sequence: TGTGCCAGCAGCTTGTCCAGCGGTCAGCCCCAGCATTTT.

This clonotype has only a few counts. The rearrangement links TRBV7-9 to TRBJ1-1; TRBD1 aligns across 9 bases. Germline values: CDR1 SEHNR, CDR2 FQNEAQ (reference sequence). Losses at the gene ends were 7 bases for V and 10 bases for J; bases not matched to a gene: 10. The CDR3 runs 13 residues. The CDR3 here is CASMDGQGRVAFF. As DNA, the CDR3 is TGTGCCAGCATGGACGGACAGGGGAGAGTAGCTTTCTTT.

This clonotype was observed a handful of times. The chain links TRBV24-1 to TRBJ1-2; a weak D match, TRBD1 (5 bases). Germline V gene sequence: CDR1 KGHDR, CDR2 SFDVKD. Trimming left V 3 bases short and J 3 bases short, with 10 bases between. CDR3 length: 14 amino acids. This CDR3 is CATSDHRDDYGYTF. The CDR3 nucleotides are TGTGCCACCAGTGATCACCGGGACGACTATGGCTACACCTTC.

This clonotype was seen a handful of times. The CDR3 sequence is CASSPGLTEAFF. Written as DNA, the CDR3 is TGTGCCAGCAGCCCGGGGCTGACTGAAGCTTTCTTT. The V gene is TRBV7-9, the J gene TRBJ1-1; a possible D gene is TRBD1 (5 bases). This CDR3 is built from 12 residues. The V end was cut by 5 bases, the J end by 5 bases, with 9 bases between. Germline V gene data show CDR1 as SEHNR and CDR2 as FQNEAQ (reference sequence).

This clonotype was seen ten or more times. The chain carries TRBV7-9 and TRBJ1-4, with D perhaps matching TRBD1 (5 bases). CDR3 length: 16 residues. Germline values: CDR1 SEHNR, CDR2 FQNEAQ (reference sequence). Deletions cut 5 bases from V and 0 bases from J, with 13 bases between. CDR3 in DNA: TGTGCCAGCAGCGATAGTCGACAGACAACTAATGAAAAACTGTTTTTT. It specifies CASSDSRQTTNEKLFF. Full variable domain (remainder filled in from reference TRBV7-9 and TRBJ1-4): DTGVSQNPRHKITKRGQNVTFRCDPISEHNRLYWYRQTLGQGPEFLTYFQNEAQLEKSRLLSDRFSAERPKGSFSTLEIQRTEQGDSAMYLCASSDSRQTTNEKLFFGSGTQLSVL.

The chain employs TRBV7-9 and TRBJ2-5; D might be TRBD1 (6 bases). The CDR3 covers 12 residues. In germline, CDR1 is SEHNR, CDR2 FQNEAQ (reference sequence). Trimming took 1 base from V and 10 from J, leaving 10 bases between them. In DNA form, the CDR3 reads TGTGCCAGCAGCTTAGTACAGGGAATCCAGTACTTC. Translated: CASSLVQGIQYF.

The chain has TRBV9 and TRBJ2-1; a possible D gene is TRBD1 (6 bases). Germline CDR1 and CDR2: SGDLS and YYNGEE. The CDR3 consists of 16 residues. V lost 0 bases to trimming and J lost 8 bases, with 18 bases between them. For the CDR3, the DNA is TGTGCCAGCAGCGTAGGGTTTGGGGGCTTCTGGGATGAGCAGTTCTTC. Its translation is CASSVGFGGFWDEQFF.

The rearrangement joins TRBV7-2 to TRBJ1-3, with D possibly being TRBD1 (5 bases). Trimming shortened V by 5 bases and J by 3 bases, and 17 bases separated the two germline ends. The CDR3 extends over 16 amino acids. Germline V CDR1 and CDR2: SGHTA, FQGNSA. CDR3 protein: CASSPGVGIGGNTIYF. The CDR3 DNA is TGTGCCAGCAGCCCGGGGGTAGGAATCGGTGGAAACACCATATATTTT.

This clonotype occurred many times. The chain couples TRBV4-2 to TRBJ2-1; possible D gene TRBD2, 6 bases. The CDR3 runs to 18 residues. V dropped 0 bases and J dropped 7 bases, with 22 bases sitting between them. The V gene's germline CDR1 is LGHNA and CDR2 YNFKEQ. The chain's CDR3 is CASSQDRSRTGVGNEQFF. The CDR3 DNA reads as TGTGCCAGCAGCCAAGATCGGAGTCGGACGGGAGTCGGGAATGAGCAGTTCTTC.

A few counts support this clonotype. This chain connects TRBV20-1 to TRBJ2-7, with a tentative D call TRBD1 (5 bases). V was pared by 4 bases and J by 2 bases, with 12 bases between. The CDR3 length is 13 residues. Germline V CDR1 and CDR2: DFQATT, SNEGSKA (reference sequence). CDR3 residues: CSAMGQGPYEQYF. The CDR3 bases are TGCAGTGCTATGGGGCAGGGTCCCTACGAGCAGTACTTC.

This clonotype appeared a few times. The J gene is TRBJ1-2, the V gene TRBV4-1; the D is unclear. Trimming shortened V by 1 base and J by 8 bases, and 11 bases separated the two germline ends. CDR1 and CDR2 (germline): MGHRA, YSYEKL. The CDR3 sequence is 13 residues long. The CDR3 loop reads CASSQVSVEGYTF. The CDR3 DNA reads TGCGCCAGCAGCCAAGTATCCGTGGAGGGCTACACCTTC.

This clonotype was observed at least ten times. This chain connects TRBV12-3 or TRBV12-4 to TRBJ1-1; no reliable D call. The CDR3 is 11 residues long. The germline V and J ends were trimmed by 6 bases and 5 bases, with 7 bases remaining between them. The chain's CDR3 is CASSGGTEAFF. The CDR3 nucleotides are TGTGCCAGCAGCGGTGGTACTGAAGCTTTCTTT.

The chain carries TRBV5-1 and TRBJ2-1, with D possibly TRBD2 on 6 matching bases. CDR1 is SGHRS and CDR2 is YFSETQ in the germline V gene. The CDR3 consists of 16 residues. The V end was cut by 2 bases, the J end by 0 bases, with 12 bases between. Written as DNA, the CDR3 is TGCGCCAGCAGCTTTGGTACCGGGGGCTCCTACAATGAGCAGTTCTTC. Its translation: CASSFGTGGSYNEQFF. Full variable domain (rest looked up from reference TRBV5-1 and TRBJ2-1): KAGVTQTPRYLIKTRGQQVTLSCSPISGHRSVSWYQQTPGQGLQFLFEYFSETQRNKGNFPGRFSGRQFSNSRSEMNVSTLELGDSALYLCASSFGTGGSYNEQFFGPGTRLTVL.

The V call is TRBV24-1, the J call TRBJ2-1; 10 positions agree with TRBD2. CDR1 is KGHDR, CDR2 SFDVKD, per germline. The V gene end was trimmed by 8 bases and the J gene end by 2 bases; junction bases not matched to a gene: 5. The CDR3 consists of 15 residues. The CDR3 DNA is TGTGCCACCATACAAGCGGGAGGGCCCTACAATGAGCAGTTCTTC. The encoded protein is CATIQAGGPYNEQFF.

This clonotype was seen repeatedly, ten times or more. CDR3 coding DNA: TGTGCCAGCAGCTTTTTTACTAGCGGGTACACAGATACGCAGTATTTT. Amino acid sequence: CASSFFTSGYTDTQYF. The V and J genes are TRBV7-8 and TRBJ2-3; 9 bases agree with TRBD2. CDR3 size: 16 residues. Germline V CDR1 and CDR2: SGHVS, FQNEAQ. Unmatched junction bases numbered 6, after V lost 3 bases and J lost 2 bases. Drawing the rest from reference TRBV7-8 and TRBJ2-3, the complete variable domain is GAGVSQSPRYKVAKRGQDVALRCDPISGHVSLFWYQQALGQGPEFLTYFQNEAQLDKSGLPSDRFFAERPEGSVSTLKIQRTQQEDSAVYLCASSFFTSGYTDTQYFGPGTRLTVL.

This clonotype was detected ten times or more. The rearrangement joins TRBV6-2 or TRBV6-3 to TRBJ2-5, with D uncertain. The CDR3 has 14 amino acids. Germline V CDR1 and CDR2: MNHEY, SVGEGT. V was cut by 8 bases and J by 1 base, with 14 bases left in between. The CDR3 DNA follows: TGTGCCAGCTATCCAGGAGATCTCCAAGAGACCCAGTACTTC. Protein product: CASYPGDLQETQYF.

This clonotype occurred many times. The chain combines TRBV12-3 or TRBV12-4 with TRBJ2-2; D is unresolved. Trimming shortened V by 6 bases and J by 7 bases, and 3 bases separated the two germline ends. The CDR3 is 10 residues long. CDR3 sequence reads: CASSGGELFF. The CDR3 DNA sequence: TGTGCCAGCAGCGGCGGGGAGCTGTTTTTT.

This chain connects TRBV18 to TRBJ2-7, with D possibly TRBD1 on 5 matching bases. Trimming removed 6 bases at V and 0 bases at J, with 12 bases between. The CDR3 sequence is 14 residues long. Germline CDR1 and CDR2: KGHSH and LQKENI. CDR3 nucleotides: TGTGCCAGCTCTCAAAACAGGATCTCCTACGAGCAGTACTTC. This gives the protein CASSQNRISYEQYF.

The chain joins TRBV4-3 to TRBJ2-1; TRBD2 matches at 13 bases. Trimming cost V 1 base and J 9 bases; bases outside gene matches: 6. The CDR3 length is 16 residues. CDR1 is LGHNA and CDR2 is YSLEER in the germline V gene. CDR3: CASSQATSGRGGEQFF. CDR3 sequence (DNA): TGCGCCAGCAGCCAAGCCACTAGCGGGAGGGGGGGTGAGCAGTTCTTC.

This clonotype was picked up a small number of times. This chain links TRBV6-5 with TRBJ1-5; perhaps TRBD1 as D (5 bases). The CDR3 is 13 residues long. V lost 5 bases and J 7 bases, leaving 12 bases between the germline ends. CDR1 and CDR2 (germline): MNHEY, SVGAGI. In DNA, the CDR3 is TGTGCCAGCAGTACCCGGGAGGGGCAGCCCCAGCATTTT. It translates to CASSTREGQPQHF.

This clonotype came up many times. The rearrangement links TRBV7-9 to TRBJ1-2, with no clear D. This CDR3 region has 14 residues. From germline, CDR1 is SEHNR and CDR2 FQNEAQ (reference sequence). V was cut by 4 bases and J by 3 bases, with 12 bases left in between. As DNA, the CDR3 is TGTGCCAGCAGCTCCTATGACACCTACTATGGCTACACCTTC. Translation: CASSSYDTYYGYTF.

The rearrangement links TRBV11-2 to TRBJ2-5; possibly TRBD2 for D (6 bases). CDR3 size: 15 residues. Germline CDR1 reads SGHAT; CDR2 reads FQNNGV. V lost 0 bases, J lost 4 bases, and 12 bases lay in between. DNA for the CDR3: TGTGCCAGCAGCTTAGACGTGGGAGGATCAGAGACCCAGTACTTC. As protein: CASSLDVGGSETQYF.

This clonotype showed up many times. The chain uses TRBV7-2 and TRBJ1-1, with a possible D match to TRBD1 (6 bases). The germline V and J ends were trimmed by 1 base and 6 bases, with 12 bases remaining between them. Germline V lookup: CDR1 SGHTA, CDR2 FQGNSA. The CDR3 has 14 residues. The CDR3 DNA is TGTGCCAGCAGCTTAGATCGGGGGGCGTCTGAAGCTTTCTTT. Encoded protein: CASSLDRGASEAFF.